This TCR beta chain was obtained from a study of CD8 T cells in Susac syndrome. Regarding the study as a whole: TCR sequencing and HLA analysis covered a relatively small number of individuals.

CD8+ and CD4+ T cells from blood underwent TCR beta sequencing. The multiple sclerosis controls, all treatment-naive patients, had relapsing-remitting disease that was stable or active. Negative isolation was applied to CD8+ and CD4+ T cells, and FACS enrichment was applied to TEMRA cells. As regards this clonotype: The antigen remains undetermined.

Reverse transcription of roughly 0.5 to 1 ug RNA was carried out with random hexamers. TCRdb re-analysed the immunoSEQ multiplex PCR reads in MiXCR, keeping a single row per CDR3 protein. The repertoire holds 150,000 to 200,000 distinct CDR3 sequences, with around 94% as singletons. The sequenced sample was CD4+ T cells from PBMCs. This sequence originates from a human donor with multiple sclerosis.

CDR3 residues: CASSPKGQGDSLNEQYF. As DNA, the CDR3 is TGTGCCAGCTCACCTAAAGGGCAAGGAGACTCCCTAAACGAGCAGTACTTC. The chain has TRBV18 and TRBJ2-7, with D unclear. Germline CDR1 reads KGHSH; CDR2 reads LQKENI. Deletions cut 3 bases from V and 5 bases from J, with 23 bases between. The CDR3 has 17 residues.